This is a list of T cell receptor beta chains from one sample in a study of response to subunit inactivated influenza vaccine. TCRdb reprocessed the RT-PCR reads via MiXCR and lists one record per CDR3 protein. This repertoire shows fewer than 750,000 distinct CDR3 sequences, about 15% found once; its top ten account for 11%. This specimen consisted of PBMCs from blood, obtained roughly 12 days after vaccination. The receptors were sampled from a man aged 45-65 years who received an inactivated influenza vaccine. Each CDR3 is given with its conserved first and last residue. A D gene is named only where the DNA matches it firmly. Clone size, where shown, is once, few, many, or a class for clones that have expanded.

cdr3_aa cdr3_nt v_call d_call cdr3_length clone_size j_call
CAIRDRLNYEQYF TGTGCCATCAGGGACAGACTAAACTACGAGCAGTACTTC TRBV10-3 . 13 few TRBJ2-7
CASSRQAGGNFNEQFF TGCGCCAGCAGCCGGCAAGCGGGCGGTAACTTCAATGAGCAGTTCTTC TRBV5-1 . 16 . TRBJ2-1
CATSDLTSSNEQFF TGTGCCACCAGTGACCTGACTAGCTCTAATGAGCAGTTCTTC TRBV24-1 TRBD2 14 . TRBJ2-1
CASRGAGGSGELFF TGTGCCAGCAGGGGGGCAGGAGGGTCCGGGGAGCTGTTTTTT TRBV6-1 . 14 few TRBJ2-2
CASSVDRENEQFF TGTGCCAGCAGCGTAGACAGGGAAAATGAGCAGTTCTTC TRBV9 . 13 . TRBJ2-1
CASSWGDEQYF TGTGCCAGCAGCTGGGGAGACGAGCAGTACTTC TRBV7-9 . 11 many TRBJ2-7
CASSFTGLAGDEQFF TGTGCCAGCAGTTTTACGGGACTAGCGGGAGATGAGCAGTTCTTC TRBV28 TRBD2 15 . TRBJ2-1
CASSNTGGRYEQYF TGTGCCAGCAGTAACACGGGGGGAAGATACGAGCAGTACTTC TRBV12-3/TRBV12-4 TRBD2 14 few TRBJ2-7
CASSQGRFQETQYF TGTGCCAGCAGCCAAGGACGGTTCCAAGAGACCCAGTACTTC TRBV4-2 . 14 . TRBJ2-5
CASSYSTGSSEKLFF TGTGCCAGCAGCTATTCGACAGGATCAAGTGAAAAACTGTTTTTT TRBV5-6 . 15 . TRBJ1-4
CASRIRTSGPYEQYF TGTGCCAGCAGGATAAGGACTAGCGGCCCCTACGAGCAGTACTTC TRBV6-2/TRBV6-3 TRBD2 15 . TRBJ2-7
CSVVKERGQYEQYF TGCAGCGTTGTCAAGGAACGGGGGCAGTACGAGCAGTACTTC TRBV29-1 . 14 many TRBJ2-7
CASSQGLVGSPLHF TGTGCCAGCAGCCAAGGGCTGGTAGGCTCACCCCTCCACTTT TRBV3-1 . 14 few TRBJ1-6
CASKPGGAGNGYTF TGTGCCAGCAAACCAGGGGGCGCCGGGAATGGCTACACCTTC TRBV2 TRBD1 14 . TRBJ1-2
CASSAGQGDYGYTF TGCGCCAGCAGCGCGGGACAGGGGGACTATGGCTACACCTTC TRBV4-1 TRBD1 14 . TRBJ1-2
CASSQYGDTLSPAYYGYTF TGCGCCAGCAGTCAATATGGAGACACATTGTCACCCGCCTACTATGGCTACACCTTC TRBV23-1 . 19 . TRBJ1-2
CASSRTSGGAGTGELFF TGTGCCAGCAGTCGGACTAGCGGGGGGGCCGGTACCGGGGAGCTGTTTTTT TRBV4-2 TRBD2 17 few TRBJ2-2